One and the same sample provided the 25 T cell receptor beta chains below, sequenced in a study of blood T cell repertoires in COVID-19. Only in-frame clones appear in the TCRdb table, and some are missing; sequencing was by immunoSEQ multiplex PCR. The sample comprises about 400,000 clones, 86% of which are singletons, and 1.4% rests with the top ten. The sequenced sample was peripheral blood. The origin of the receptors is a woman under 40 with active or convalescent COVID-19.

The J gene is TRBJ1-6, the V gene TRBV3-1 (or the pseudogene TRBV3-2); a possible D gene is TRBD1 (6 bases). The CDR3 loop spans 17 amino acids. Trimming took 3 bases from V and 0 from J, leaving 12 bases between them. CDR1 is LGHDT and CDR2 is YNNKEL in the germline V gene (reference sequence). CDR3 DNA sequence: TGTGCCAGCAGCCACGGGACACTGAGCTCCTATAATTCACCCCTCCACTTT. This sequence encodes CASSHGTLSSYNSPLHF.

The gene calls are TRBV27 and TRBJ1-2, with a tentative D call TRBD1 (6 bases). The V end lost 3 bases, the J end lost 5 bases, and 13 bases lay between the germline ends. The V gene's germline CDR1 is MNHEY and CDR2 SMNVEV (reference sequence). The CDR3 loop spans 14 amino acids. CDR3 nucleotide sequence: TGTGCCAGCAGTTTGTTAGGGCAGGGGTATGGCTACACCTTC. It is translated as CASSLLGQGYGYTF.

The CDR3 protein is CASSPPAAGAYNEQFF. The CDR3 DNA is TGTGCCAGCAGCCCGCCGGCAGCGGGGGCCTACAATGAGCAGTTCTTC. The chain employs TRBV7-9 and TRBJ2-1; 8 nucleotides agree with TRBD2. This CDR3 comprises 16 residues. The V gene's germline CDR1 is SEHNR and CDR2 FQNEAQ (reference sequence). The trim removed 5 bases at V and 2 bases at J, leaving 8 bases unmatched.

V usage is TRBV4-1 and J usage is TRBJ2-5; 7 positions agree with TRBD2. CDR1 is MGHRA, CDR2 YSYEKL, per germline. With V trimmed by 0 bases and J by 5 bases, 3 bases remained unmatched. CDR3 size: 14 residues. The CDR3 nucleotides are TGCGCCAGCAGCCAAGATCCCGGGGGGGAGACCCAGTACTTC. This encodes CASSQDPGGETQYF.

CDR3 coding DNA: TGTGCCAGCAGTTTGGCAGGGGCTTCCTACAATGAGCAGTTCTTC. As protein: CASSLAGASYNEQFF. This chain joins TRBV27 and TRBJ2-1; a weak D match, TRBD1 (6 bases). V dropped 3 bases and J dropped 1 base, with 10 bases sitting between them. The CDR3 has 15 amino acids. Germline V gene sequence: CDR1 MNHEY, CDR2 SMNVEV (reference sequence).

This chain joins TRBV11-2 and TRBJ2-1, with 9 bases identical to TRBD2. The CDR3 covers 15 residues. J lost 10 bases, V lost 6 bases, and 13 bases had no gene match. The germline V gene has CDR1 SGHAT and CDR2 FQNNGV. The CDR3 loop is CASSSIAGARGEQFF. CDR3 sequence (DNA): TGTGCCAGCAGTTCTATAGCGGGGGCGAGGGGAGAGCAGTTCTTC. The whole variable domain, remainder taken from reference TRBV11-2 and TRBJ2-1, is EAGVAQSPRYKIIEKRQSVAFWCNPISGHATLYWYQQILGQGPKLLIQFQNNGVVDDSQLPKDRFSAERLKGVDSTLKIQPAKLEDSAVYLCASSSIAGARGEQFFGPGTRLTVL.

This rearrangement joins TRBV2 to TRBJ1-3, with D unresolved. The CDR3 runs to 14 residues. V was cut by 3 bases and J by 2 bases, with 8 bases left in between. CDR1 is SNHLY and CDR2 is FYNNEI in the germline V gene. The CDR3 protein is CASSDFGTGNTIYF. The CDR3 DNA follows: TGTGCCAGCAGTGATTTCGGGACTGGAAACACCATATATTTT.

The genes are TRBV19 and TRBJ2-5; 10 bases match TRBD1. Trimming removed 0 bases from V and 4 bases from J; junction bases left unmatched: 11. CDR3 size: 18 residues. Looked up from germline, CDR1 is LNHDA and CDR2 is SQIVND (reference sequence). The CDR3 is CASSIEGDRGGEGETQYF. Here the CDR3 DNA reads TGTGCCAGTAGTATAGAAGGGGACAGGGGAGGGGAAGGAGAGACCCAGTACTTC.

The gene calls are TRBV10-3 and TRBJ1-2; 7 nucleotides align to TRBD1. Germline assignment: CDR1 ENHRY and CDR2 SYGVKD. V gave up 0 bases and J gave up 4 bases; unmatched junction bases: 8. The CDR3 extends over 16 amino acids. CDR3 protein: CAISESTSGGSYGYTF. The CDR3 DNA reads TGTGCCATCAGTGAGTCGACGTCAGGGGGAAGCTATGGCTACACCTTC.

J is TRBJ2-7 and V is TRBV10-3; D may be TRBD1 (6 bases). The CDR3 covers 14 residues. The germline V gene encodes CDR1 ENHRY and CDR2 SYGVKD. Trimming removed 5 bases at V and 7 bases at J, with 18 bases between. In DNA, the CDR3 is TGTGCCATCAGTAGGACAGAAGTCGGTAAAGAGCAGTACTTC. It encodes CAISRTEVGKEQYF.

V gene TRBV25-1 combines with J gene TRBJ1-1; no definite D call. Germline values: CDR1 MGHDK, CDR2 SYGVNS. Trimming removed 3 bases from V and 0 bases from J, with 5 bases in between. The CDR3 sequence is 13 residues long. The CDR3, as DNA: TGTGCCAGCAGTGACAGGATGAACACTGAAGCTTTCTTT. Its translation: CASSDRMNTEAFF.

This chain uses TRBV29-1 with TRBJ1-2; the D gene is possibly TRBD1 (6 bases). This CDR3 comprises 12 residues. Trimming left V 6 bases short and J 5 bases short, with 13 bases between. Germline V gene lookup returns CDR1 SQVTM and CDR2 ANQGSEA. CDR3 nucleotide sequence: TGCAGCGTCGTACAGGGCTCGTATGGCTACACCTTC. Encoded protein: CSVVQGSYGYTF. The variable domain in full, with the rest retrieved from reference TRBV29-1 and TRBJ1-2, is SAVISQKPSRDICQRGTSLTIQCQVDSQVTMMFWYRQQPGQSLTLIATANQGSEATYESGFVIDKFPISRPNLTFSTLTVSNMSPEDSSIYLCSVVQGSYGYTFGSGTRLTVV.

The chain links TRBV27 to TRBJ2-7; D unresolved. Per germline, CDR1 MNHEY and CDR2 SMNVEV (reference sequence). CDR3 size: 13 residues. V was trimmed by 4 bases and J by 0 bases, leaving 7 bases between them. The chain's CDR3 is CASSSQTSYEQYF. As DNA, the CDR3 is TGTGCCAGCAGTTCACAGACCTCCTACGAGCAGTACTTC.

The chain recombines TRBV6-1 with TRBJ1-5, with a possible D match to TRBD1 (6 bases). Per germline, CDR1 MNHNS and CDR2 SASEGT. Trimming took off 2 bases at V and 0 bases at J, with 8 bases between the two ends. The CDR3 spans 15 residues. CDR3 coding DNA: TGTGCCAGCAGTGAACAGGGGAATAGCAATCAGCCCCAGCATTTT. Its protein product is CASSEQGNSNQPQHF.

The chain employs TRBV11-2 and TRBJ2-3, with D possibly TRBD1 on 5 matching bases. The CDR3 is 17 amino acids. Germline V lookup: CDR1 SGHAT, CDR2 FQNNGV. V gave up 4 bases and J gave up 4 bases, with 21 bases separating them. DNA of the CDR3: TGTGCCAGCAGCTCCGAAGGGGCCCAGCGAGAGGCAGATACGCAGTATTTT. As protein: CASSSEGAQREADTQYF.

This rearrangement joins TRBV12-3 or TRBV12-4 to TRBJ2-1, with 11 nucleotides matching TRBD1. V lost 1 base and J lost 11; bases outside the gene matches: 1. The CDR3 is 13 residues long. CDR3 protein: CASSLGDRGKQFF. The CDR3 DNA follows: TGTGCCAGCAGTTTAGGGGACAGGGGGAAGCAGTTCTTC.

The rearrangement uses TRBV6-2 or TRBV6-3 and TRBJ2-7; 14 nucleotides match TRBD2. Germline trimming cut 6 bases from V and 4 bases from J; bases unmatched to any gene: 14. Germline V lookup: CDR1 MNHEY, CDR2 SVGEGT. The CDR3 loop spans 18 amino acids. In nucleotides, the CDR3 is TGTGCCAGCAGCCGCCCGACTAGCGGGAGGGCCGAGATGTACGAGCAGTACTTC. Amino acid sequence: CASSRPTSGRAEMYEQYF.

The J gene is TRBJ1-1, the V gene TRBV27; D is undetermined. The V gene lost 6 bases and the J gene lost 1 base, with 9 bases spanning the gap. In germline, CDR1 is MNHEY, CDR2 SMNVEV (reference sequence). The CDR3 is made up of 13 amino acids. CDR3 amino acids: CASSYRENTEAFF. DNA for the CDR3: TGTGCCAGCAGCTACCGGGAGAACACTGAAGCTTTCTTT.

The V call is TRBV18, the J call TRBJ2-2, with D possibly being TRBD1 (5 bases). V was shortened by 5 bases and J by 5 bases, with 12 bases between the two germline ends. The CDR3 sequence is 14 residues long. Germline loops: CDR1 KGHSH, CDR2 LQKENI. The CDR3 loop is CASSMQGSTGELFF. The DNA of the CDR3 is TGTGCCAGCTCAATGCAGGGATCTACCGGGGAGCTGTTTTTT.

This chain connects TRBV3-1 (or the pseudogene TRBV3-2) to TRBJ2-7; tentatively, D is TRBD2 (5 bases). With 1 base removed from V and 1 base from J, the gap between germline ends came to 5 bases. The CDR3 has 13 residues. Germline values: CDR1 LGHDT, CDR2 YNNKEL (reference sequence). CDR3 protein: CASSQGTSYEQYF. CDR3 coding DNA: TGTGCCAGCAGCCAAGGGACTTCCTACGAGCAGTACTTC.

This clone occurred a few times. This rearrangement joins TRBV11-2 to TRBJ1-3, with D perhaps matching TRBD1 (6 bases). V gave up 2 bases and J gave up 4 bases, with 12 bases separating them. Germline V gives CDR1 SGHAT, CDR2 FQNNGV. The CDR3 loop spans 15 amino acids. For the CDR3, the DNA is TGTGCCAGCAGCTTATTAACAGGGTCCGGAAACACCATATATTTT. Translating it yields CASSLLTGSGNTIYF.

The CDR3 loop is CASSTGGAKNNEQFF. In DNA, the CDR3 is TGTGCCAGCAGCACGGGAGGGGCGAAGAACAATGAGCAGTTCTTC. The chain links TRBV5-4 to TRBJ2-1, with TRBD2 matching 8 bases. Unmatched junction bases numbered 8, after V lost 4 bases and J lost 5 bases. Germline V lookup: CDR1 SGHNT, CDR2 YYREEE (reference sequence). CDR3 length equals 15 residues.

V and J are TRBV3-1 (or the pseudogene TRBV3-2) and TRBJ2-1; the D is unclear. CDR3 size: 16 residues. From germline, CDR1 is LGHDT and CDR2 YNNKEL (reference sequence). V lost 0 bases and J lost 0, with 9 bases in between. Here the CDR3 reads CASSQDYSYSYNEQFF. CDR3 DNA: TGTGCCAGCAGCCAAGACTATAGTTACTCCTACAATGAGCAGTTCTTC.

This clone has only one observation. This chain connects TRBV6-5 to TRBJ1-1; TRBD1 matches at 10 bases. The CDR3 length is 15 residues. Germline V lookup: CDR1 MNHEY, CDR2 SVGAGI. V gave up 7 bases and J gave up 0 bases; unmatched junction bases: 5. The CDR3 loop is CASIPGQGLNTEAFF. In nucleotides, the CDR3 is TGTGCCAGCATCCCGGGACAGGGGTTGAACACTGAAGCTTTCTTT.

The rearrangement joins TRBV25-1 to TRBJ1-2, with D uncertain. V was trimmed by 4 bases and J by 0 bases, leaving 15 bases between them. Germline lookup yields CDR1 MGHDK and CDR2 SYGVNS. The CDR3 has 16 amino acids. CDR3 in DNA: TGTGCCAGCAGTGGCCAAGGAGGCGAATCTAACTATGGCTACACCTTC. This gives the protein CASSGQGGESNYGYTF.